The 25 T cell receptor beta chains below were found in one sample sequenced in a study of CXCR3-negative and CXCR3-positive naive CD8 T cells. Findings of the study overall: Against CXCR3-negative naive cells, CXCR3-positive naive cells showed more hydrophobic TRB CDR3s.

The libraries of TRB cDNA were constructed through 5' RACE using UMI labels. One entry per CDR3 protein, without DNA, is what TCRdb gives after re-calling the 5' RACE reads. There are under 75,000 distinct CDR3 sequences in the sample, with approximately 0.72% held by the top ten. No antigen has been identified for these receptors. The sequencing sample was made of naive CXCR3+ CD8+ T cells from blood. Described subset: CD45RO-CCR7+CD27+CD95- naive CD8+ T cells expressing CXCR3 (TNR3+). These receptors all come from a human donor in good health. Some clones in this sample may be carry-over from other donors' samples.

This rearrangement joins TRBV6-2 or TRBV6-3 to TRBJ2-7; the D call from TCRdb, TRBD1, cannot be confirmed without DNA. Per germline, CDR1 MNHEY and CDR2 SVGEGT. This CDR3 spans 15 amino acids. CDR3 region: CASSYGQGYSYEQYF.

The CDR3 sequence is CASSLGGSETQYF. The chain links TRBV7-2 to TRBJ2-5. In germline, CDR1 is SGHTA, CDR2 FQGNSA. The length of the CDR3 is 13 residues.

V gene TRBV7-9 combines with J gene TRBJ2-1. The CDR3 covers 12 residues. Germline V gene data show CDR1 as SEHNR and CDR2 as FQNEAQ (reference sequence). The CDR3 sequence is CASSLDPNEQFF.

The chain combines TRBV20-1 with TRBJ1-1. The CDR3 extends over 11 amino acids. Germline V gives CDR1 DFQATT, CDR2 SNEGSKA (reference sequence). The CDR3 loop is CSVDPNTEAFF.

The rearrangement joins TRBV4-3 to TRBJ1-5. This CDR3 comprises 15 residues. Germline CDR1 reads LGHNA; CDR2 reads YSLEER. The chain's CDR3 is CASSQDRDWTEPQHF.

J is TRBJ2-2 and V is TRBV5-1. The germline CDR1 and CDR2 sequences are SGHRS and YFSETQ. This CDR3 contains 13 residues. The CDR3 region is CASMDPNTGELFF.

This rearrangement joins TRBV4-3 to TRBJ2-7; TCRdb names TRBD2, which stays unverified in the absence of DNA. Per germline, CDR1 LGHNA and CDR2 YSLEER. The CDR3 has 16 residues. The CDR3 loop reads CASSQGGDGGSYEQYF.

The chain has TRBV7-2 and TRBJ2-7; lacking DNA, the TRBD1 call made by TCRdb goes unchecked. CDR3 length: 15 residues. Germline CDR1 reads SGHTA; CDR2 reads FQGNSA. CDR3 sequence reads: CASSLDRQGGHEQYF.

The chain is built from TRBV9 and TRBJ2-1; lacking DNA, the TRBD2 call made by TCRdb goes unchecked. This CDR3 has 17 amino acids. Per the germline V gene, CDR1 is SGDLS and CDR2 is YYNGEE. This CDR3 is CASSVVSGEATDNEQFF.

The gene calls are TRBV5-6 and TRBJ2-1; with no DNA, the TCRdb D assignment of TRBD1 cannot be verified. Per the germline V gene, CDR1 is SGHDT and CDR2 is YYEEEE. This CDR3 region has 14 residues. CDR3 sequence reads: CASSLARVRDEQFF.

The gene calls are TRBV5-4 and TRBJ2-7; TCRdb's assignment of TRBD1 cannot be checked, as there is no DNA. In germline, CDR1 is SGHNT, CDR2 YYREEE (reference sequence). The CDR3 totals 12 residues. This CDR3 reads CASSWGTGEQYF.

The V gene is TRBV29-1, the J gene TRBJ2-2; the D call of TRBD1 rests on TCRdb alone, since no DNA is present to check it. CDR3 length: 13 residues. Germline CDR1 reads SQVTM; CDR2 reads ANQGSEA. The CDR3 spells CSVELPYTGELFF.

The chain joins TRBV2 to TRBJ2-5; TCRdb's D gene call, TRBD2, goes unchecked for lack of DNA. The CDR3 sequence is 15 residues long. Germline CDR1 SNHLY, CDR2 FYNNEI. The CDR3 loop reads CASSPGTSARWTQYF.

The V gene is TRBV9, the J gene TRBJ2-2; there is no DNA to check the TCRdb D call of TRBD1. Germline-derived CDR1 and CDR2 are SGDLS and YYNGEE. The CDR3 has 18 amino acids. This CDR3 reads CASSVTGGTPANTGELFF.

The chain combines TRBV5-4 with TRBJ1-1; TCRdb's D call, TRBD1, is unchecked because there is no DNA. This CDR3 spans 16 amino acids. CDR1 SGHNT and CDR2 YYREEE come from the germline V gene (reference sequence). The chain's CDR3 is CASSFGAGGYRSEAFF.

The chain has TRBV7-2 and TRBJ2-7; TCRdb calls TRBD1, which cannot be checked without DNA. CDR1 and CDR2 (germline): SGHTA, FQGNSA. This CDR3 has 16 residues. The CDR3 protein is CASSLQVGTEPYEQYF.

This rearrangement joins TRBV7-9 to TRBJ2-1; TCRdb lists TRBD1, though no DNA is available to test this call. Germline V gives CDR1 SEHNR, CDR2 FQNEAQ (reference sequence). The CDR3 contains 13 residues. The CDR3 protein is CASSSFGDPEQFF.

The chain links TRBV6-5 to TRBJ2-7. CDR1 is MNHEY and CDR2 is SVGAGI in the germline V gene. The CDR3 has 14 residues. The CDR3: CASSFERVAYEQYF.

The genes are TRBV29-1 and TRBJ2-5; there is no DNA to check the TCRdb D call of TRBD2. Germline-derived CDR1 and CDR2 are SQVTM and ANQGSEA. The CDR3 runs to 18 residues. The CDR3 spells CSVEDLQAGGPFWETQYF.

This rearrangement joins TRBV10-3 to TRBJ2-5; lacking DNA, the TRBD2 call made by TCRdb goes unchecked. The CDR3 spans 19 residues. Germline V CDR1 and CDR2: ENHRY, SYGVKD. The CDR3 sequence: CAISESTPGLVGGEETQYF.

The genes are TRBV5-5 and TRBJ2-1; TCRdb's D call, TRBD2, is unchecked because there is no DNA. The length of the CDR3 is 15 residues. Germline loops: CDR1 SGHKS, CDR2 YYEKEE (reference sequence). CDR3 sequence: CASSSGTSGYNEQFF.

This CDR3 is CASSHRGLADTLYF. V usage is TRBV11-3 and J usage is TRBJ2-3; TCRdb outputs TRBD1, but without DNA this stays unchecked. Germline-derived CDR1 and CDR2 are SGHNT and YENEEA. This CDR3 has 14 residues.

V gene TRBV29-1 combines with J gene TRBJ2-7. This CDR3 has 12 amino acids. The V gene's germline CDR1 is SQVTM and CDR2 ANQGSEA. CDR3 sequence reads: CSVTSITYEQYF.

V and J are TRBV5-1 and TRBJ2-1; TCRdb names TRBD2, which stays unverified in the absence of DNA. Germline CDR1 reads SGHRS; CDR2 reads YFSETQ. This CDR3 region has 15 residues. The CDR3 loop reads CASSSTSGGGYEQFF. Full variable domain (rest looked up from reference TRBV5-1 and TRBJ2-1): KAGVTQTPRYLIKTRGQQVTLSCSPISGHRSVSWYQQTPGQGLQFLFEYFSETQRNKGNFPGRFSGRQFSNSRSEMNVSTLELGDSALYLCASSSTSGGGYEQFFGPGTRLTVL.

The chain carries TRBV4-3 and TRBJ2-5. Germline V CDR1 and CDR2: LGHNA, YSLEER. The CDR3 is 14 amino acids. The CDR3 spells CASSQVAVGETQYF.